This TCR beta chain was profiled in a study of blood T cell repertoires in COVID-19. Study information: Some COVID-19 samples were acute and others convalescent; all came from the United States, Italy and Spain.

The V end lost 0 bases, the J end lost 5 bases, and 8 bases lay between the germline ends. The germline V gene has CDR1 GTSNPN and CDR2 SVGIG (reference sequence). The CDR3 length is 13 residues. In the authors' methods: Nucleated cell counts were estimated from reference gene primer amplification. TCRdb's table, derived via immunoSEQ multiplex PCR, lists solely in-frame clones and lacks some. V, J and clone size are those of that table, while D and trimming were read from the DNA. The data show more than 200,000 clones, 83% seen once. This clone was observed once. The chain has TRBV30 and TRBJ1-5; unclear D gene. Sequencing was done on a sample of peripheral blood. This receptor was obtained from a woman aged 40 to 49 with active or convalescent COVID-19. The CDR3 nucleotides are TGTGCCTGGAGTGTCCGGGATGATCAGCCCCAGCATTTT. This sequence encodes CAWSVRDDQPQHF. Together with reference TRBV30 and TRBJ1-5, the CDR3 gives the full variable domain: SQTIHQWPATLVQPVGSPLSLECTVEGTSNPNLYWYRQAAGRGLQLLFYSVGIGQISSEVPQNLSASRPQDRQFILSSKKLLLSDSGFYLCAWSVRDDQPQHFGDGTRLSIL.